This T cell receptor (beta chain) was captured in a study of technical replicates of blood from a handful of donors. CDR1 is SGHTA and CDR2 is FQGTGA in the germline V gene. The CDR3 is made up of 14 amino acids. V lost 5 bases, J lost 10 bases, and 7 bases stayed unmatched. Libraries were prepared by immunoSEQ multiplex PCR; TCRdb keeps only in-frame clonotypes and omits some of them. The table includes some 68,000 clones, roughly 96% detected once. The specimen sequenced was T cells isolated from PBMCs. The gene calls are TRBV7-3 and TRBJ1-6; 8 positions match TRBD1. The receptor's source is a human donor in good health. The DNA of the CDR3 is TGTGCCAGCAGCGACGACAGGGGAGGATCACCCCTCCACTTT. Its protein product is CASSDDRGGSPLHF.